Listed below are T cell receptor beta chains from one sample, sequenced in a study of T cells in Graves' hyperthyroidism and ophthalmopathy. MiXCR was run by TCRdb on the multiplex PCR reads, yielding one entry per CDR3 protein. This sample has about 610,000 distinct CDR3 sequences, with roughly 15% found just once. Material for sequencing was blood. These receptors were taken from a middle-aged woman with Graves' ophthalmopathy. Both conserved end residues are part of each CDR3. The D gene is left open where the match is weak. Not every row has a clone size; where given, it reads once, few, many or a size class.

>TRBJ2-5|.|TRBV7-2|many
CASSLSAEVQETQYF
TGTGCCAGCAGCTTATCAGCGGAAGTACAAGAGACCCAGTACTTC
>TRBJ2-7|.|TRBV7-8|many
CASSPRWDGSYEQYF
TGTGCCAGCAGCCCCAGGTGGGACGGATCCTACGAGCAGTACTTC
>TRBJ2-5|TRBD1|TRBV12-3/TRBV12-4|many
CASRKTGWDGGLETQYF
TGTGCCAGCAGAAAGACAGGGTGGGATGGCGGGCTAGAGACCCAGTACTTC
>TRBJ2-5|TRBD2|TRBV2|many
CASTLGVAGTETQYF
TGTGCCAGCACCCTAGGGGTAGCGGGAACAGAGACCCAGTACTTC
>TRBJ2-7|TRBD1|TRBV19|.
CASSTAGTGAYEQYF
TGTGCCAGTAGTACGGCCGGGACAGGGGCATACGAGCAGTACTTC
>TRBJ2-2|.|TRBV2|few
CASSGSPGYGELFF
TGTGCCAGCAGTGGGTCACCGGGGTACGGGGAGCTGTTTTTT
>TRBJ2-7|.|TRBV2|once
CASKQDRYEQYF
TGTGCCAGCAAACAGGACCGCTACGAGCAGTACTTC
>TRBJ2-5|TRBD2|TRBV6-2/TRBV6-3|.
CASSLEGTSGSETQYF
TGTGCCAGCAGTCTAGAAGGGACTAGCGGGAGTGAGACCCAGTACTTC
>TRBJ2-5|.|TRBV7-2|many
CASSPTVKETQYF
TGTGCCAGCAGCCCCACCGTGAAAGAGACCCAGTACTTC
>TRBJ2-2|.|TRBV27|many
CASSLSTNTGELFF
TGTGCCAGCAGTTTATCGACGAACACCGGGGAGCTGTTTTTT
>TRBJ1-2|.|TRBV7-9|many
CASSLVREGGYGYTF
TGTGCCAGCAGCTTAGTGCGGGAAGGAGGCTATGGCTACACCTTC
>TRBJ1-1|.|TRBV12-3/TRBV12-4|many
CASWDVVGGAFF
TGTGCCAGCTGGGACGTCGTTGGGGGAGCTTTCTTT
>TRBJ1-1|.|TRBV6-1|many
CASSARPTEAFF
TGTGCCAGCTCGGCACGGCCTACTGAAGCTTTCTTT